The source of this T cell receptor beta chain is a study of PD-L1 blockade in urothelial cancer. Study-wide background: Males with bladder-origin urothelial cancer constituted most of the 29 patients.

V shed 3 bases and J shed 7 bases, with 11 bases lying between them. CDR1 and CDR2 (germline): SGHRS, YFSETQ. The CDR3 runs 14 residues. The protocol was immunoSEQ multiplex PCR, while the TCRdb copy is restricted to in-frame clones and leaves out a portion. The table shows over 45,000 clones, with 87% occurring only once. This clonotype was obtained from a man in his fifties or sixties with urothelial cancer. The starting material was PBMCs, obtained around atezolizumab (anti-PD-L1) treatment. V gene TRBV5-1 combines with J gene TRBJ1-6; no clear D gene. CDR3 DNA sequence: TGCGCCAGCAGCTCTGGACTGATAAATTCACCCCTCCACTTT. This codes for CASSSGLINSPLHF.